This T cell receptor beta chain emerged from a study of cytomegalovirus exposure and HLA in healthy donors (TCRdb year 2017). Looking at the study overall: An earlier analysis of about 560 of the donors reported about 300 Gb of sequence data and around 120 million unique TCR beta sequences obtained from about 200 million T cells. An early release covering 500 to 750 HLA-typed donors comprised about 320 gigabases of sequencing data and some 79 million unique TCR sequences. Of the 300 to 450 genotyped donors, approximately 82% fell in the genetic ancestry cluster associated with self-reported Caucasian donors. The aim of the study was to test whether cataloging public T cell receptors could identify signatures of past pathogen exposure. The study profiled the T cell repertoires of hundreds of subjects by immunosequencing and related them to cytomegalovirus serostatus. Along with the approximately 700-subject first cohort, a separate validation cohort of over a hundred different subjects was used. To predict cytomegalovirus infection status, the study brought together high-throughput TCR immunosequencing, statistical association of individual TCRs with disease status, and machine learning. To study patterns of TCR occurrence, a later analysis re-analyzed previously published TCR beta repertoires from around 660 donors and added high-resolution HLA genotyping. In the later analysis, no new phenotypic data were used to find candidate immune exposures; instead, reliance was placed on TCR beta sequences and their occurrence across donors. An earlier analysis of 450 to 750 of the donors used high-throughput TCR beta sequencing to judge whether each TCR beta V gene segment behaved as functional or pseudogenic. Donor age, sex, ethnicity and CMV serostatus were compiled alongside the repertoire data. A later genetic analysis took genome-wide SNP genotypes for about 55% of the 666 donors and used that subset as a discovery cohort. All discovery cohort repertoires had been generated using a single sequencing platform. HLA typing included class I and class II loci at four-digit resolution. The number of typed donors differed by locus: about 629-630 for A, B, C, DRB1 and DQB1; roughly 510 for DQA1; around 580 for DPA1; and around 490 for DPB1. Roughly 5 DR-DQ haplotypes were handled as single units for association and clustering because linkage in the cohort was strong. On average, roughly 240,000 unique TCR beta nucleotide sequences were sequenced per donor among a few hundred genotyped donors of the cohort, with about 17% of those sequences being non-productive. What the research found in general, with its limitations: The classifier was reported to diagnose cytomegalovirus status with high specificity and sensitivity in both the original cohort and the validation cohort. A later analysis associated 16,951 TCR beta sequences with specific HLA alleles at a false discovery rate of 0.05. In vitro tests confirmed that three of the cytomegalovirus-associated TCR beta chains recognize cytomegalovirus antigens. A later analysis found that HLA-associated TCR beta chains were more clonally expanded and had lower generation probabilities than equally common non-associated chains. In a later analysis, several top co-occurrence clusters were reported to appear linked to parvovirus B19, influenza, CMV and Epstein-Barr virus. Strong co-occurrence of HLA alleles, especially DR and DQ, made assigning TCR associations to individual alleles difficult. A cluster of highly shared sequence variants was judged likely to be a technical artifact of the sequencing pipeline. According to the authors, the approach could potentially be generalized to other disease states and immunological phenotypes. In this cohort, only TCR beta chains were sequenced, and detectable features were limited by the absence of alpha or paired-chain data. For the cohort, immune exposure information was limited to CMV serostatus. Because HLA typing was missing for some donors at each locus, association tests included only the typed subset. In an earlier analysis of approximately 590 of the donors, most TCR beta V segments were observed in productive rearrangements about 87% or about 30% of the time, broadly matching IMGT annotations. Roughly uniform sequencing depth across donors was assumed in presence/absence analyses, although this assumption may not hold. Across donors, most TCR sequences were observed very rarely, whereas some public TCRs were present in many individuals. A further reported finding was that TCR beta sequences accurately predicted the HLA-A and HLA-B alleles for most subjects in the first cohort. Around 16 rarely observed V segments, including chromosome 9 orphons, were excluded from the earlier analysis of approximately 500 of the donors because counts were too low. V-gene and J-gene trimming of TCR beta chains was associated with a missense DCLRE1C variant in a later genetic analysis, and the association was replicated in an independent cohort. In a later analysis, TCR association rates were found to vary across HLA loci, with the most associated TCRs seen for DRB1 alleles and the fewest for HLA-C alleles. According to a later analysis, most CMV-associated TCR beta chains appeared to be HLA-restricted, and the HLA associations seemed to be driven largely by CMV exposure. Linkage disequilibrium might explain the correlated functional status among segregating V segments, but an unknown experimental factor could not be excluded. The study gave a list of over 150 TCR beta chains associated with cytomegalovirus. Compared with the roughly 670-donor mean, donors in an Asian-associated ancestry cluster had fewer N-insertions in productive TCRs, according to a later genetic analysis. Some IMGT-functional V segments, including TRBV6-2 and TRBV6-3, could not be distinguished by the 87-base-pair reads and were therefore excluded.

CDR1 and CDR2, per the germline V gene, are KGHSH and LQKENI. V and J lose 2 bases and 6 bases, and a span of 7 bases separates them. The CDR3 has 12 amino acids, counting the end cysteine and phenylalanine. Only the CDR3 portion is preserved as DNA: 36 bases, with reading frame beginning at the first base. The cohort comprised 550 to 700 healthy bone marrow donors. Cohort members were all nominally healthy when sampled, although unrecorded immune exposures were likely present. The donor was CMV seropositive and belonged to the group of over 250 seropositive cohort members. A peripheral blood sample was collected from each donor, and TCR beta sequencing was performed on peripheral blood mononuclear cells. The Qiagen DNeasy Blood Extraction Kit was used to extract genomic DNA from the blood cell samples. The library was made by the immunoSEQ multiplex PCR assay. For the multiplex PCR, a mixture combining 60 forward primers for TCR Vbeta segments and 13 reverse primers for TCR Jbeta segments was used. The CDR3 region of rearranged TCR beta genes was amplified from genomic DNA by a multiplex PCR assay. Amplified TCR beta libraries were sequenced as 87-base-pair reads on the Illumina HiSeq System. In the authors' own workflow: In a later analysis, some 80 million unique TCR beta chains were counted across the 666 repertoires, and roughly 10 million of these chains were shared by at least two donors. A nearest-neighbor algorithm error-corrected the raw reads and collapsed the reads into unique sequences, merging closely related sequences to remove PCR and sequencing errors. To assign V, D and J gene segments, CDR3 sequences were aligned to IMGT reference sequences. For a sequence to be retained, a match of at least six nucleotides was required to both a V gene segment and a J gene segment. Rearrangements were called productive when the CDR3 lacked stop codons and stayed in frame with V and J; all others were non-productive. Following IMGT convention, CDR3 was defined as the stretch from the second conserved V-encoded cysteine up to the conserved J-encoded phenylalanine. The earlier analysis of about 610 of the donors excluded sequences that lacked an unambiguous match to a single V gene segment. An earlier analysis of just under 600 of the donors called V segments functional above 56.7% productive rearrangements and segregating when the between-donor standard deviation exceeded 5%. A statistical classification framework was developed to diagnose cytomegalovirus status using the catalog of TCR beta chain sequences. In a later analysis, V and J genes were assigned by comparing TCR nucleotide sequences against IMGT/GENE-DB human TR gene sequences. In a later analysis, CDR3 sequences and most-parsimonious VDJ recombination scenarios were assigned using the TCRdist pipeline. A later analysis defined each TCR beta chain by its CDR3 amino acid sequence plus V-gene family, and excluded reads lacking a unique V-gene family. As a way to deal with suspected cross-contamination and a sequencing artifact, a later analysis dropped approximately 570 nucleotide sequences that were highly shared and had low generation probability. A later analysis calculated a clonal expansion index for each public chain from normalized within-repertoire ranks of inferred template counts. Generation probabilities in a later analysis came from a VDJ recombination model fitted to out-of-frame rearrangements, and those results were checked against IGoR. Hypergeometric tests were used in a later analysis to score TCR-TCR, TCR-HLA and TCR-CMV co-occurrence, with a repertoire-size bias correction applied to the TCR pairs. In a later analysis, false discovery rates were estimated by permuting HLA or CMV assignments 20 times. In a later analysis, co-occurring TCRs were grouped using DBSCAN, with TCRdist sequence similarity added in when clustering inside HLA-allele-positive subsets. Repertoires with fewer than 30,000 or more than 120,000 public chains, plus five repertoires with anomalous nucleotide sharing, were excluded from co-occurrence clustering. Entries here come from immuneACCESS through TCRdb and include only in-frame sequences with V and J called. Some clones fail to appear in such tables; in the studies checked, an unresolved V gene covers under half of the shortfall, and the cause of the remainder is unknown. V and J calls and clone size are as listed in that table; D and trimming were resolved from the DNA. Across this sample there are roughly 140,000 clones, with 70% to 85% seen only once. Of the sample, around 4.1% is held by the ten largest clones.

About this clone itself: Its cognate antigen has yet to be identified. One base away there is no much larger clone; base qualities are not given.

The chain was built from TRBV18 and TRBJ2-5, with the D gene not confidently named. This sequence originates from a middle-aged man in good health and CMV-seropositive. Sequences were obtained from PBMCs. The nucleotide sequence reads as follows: TGTGCCAGCTCACCAATTGAGAAGACCCAGTACTTC. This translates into CASSPIEKTQYF.